This entry describes one T cell receptor (beta chain). The data originate from a study of blood T cell repertoires in COVID-19. For the study at large: Both acute and convalescent COVID-19 samples were obtained from the United States, Italy and Spain. Sample material is recorded as cDNA or gDNA derived from T cells, B-cell-depleted T cells, or PBMCs.

Germline V gene sequence: CDR1 SGHDT, CDR2 YYEEEE. The CDR3 is 13 residues long. Trimming left V 0 bases short and J 5 bases short, with 8 bases between. This table comes from immunoSEQ multiplex PCR, and its TCRdb copy is limited to in-frame clones, with some not included. In the table there are roughly 200,000 clones, roughly three quarters of which are singletons. The receptor comes from a woman aged 45 to 65 with active or convalescent COVID-19. Source material: peripheral blood. V usage is TRBV5-6 and J usage is TRBJ2-5, with D perhaps TRBD1 (6 bases). CDR3 protein: CASSLDRAETQYF. Here the CDR3 DNA reads TGTGCCAGCAGCTTGGACAGGGCGGAGACCCAGTACTTC. The full variable domain, with the rest looked up from reference TRBV5-6 and TRBJ2-5, is DAGVTQSPTHLIKTRGQQVTLRCSPKSGHDTVSWYQQALGQGPQFIFQYYEEEERQRGNFPDRFSGHQFPNYSSELNVNALLLGDSALYLCASSLDRAETQYFGPGTRLLVL.